Each of the 23 T cell receptor beta chains below was sequenced from the same sample in a study of cytomegalovirus exposure and HLA in healthy donors. The PCR ran on 60 Vbeta and 13 Jbeta primers. Using immunoSEQ multiplex PCR, the repertoire was profiled, and TCRdb retains in-frame clones only, with some absent. The sample lists some 130,000 clones, roughly 75% occurring once. Source material: PBMCs. These receptors all stem from a man aged 25-45 years in good health.

The V call is TRBV10-3, the J call TRBJ1-1; no clear D gene. Germline CDR1 reads ENHRY; CDR2 reads SYGVKD. This CDR3 spans 13 amino acids. Deletions cut 2 bases from V and 4 bases from J, with 8 bases between. The CDR3 DNA sequence: TGTGCCATCAGTGAGGGCGGAGGCACTGAAGCTTTCTTT. It translates to CAISEGGGTEAFF.

This clone has just a few counts. V and J are TRBV9 and TRBJ2-3; possibly TRBD1 for D (5 bases). The CDR3 extends over 14 amino acids. With 3 bases removed from V and 3 bases from J, the gap between germline ends came to 11 bases. CDR1 and CDR2 (germline): SGDLS, YYNGEE. The CDR3 DNA sequence: TGTGCCAGCAGCGCCCAGGGTAGTACAGATACGCAGTATTTT. Its protein product is CASSAQGSTDTQYF.

The chain couples TRBV5-6 to TRBJ2-7, with D possibly being TRBD2 (7 bases). The germline V and J ends were trimmed by 7 bases and 6 bases, with 17 bases remaining between them. The germline gives CDR1 SGHDT, CDR2 YYEEEE. The CDR3 covers 13 residues. This CDR3 reads CASHGGGGGEQYF. In DNA, the CDR3 is TGTGCCAGCCATGGGGGAGGGGGGGGCGAGCAGTACTTC.

As to this clone: One end of the junction fails to match germline, which may point to a read error. The chain is built from TRBV28 and TRBJ2-7; TRBD2 might be the D (5 bases). This CDR3 spans 13 amino acids. Germline CDR1 MDHEN, CDR2 SYDVKM. The CDR3 is CATGSGANYEQCF. The CDR3 DNA follows: TGTGCCACCGGAAGCGGAGCCAACTACGAGCAGTGCTTC. The full variable domain, its missing parts supplied by reference TRBV28 and TRBJ2-7, is DVKVTQSSRYLVKRTGEKVFLECVQDMDHENMFWYRQDPGLGLRLIYFSYDVKMKEKGDIPEGYSVSREKKERFSLILESASTNQTSMYLCATGSGANYEQCFGPGTRLTVT.

A few counts support this clone. The chain carries TRBV12-5 and TRBJ2-2, with D tentatively TRBD2 (5 bases). The CDR3 is 13 amino acids. CDR1 is LGHNT and CDR2 is FRNRAP in the germline V gene. CDR3 sequence: CGSLDWNTGELFF. The CDR3, as DNA: TGTGGCAGCCTGGACTGGAACACCGGGGAGCTGTTTTTT.

This rearrangement joins TRBV6-5 to TRBJ2-1; no clear D. CDR1 is MNHEY and CDR2 is SVGAGI in the germline V gene. The CDR3 runs 11 residues. Trimming took 4 bases from V and 5 from J, leaving 3 bases between them. Written as DNA, the CDR3 is TGTGCCAGCAGTTTCAACAATGAGCAGTTCTTC. Translating gives CASSFNNEQFF.

This chain links TRBV30 with TRBJ2-2; maybe TRBD2 (6 bases). CDR3 length: 13 residues. Trimming pared 4 bases from V and 6 bases from J, leaving 12 bases between. Germline V lookup: CDR1 GTSNPN, CDR2 SVGIG (reference sequence). CDR3 bases: TGTGCCTGGAACATAGGAGGGTCCGGGGAGCTGTTTTTT. This sequence encodes CAWNIGGSGELFF.

CDR3 sequence (DNA): TGTGCCAGCAGCTTACAGGAGGACATTCAGTACTTC. It yields the protein CASSLQEDIQYF. V is TRBV13 and J is TRBJ2-4; D perhaps matches TRBD2 (5 bases). The CDR3 sequence is 12 residues long. V was clipped by 2 bases and J by 8 bases, with 7 bases between them. Germline CDR1 reads PRHDT; CDR2 reads FYEKMQ (reference sequence). The full variable domain, with the rest looked up from reference TRBV13 and TRBJ2-4, is AAGVIQSPRHLIKEKRETATLKCYPIPRHDTVYWYQQGPGQDPQFLISFYEKMQSDKGSIPDRFSAQQFSDYHSELNMSSLELGDSALYFCASSLQEDIQYFGAGTRLSVL.

This clone was found a few times. The chain carries TRBV27 and TRBJ1-5; D gene unclear. The CDR3 length is 16 residues. The germline gives CDR1 MNHEY, CDR2 SMNVEV (reference sequence). Trimming took off 6 bases at V and 3 bases at J, with 18 bases between the two ends. The CDR3 sequence: CASSPDPAGNNQPQHF. CDR3 in DNA: TGTGCCAGCAGCCCCGACCCGGCGGGGAACAATCAGCCCCAGCATTTT.

The chain uses TRBV29-1 and TRBJ2-1; 9 bases align to TRBD2. The V segment lost 6 bases and the J segment 5 bases; nucleotides outside the gene matches: 8. The CDR3 length is 14 residues. The V gene's germline CDR1 is SQVTM and CDR2 ANQGSEA. CDR3 region: CSVQEGTSNNEQFF. The CDR3 DNA follows: TGCAGCGTCCAAGAGGGGACTAGCAACAATGAGCAGTTCTTC.

The V and J genes are TRBV5-1 and TRBJ2-1, with no clear D. This CDR3 contains 11 residues. With 2 bases removed from V and 7 bases from J, the gap between germline ends came to 4 bases. Germline CDR1 and CDR2: SGHRS and YFSETQ. DNA for the CDR3: TGCGCCAGCAGCTTCCATAATGAGCAGTTCTTC. Translation: CASSFHNEQFF.

V is TRBV5-1 and J is TRBJ2-3; 8 bases fit TRBD2. The germline gives CDR1 SGHRS, CDR2 YFSETQ. The V and J ends lost 4 bases and 2 bases, in that order; junction bases with no gene match: 9. The CDR3 loop spans 16 amino acids. The CDR3 DNA sequence: TGCGCCAGCAGCGGGGGACTAGACGATTTCACAGATACGCAGTATTTT. It codes for CASSGGLDDFTDTQYF.

This clone appeared once. The chain uses TRBV21-1 and TRBJ2-5; the table names TRBD2, a call not compared with the DNA. TRBV21-1 is flagged as a pseudogene. The CDR3 covers 9 residues. The CDR3 loop is CATTSLGYF. Here the CDR3 DNA reads TGTGCGACTACCTCGCTGGGGTACTTC.

A word on this clone: The sample contains more than one DNA sequence encoding this CDR3. The genes are TRBV2 and TRBJ2-3; TRBD2 agrees at 10 bases. V gave up 6 bases and J gave up 2 bases; unmatched junction bases: 2. Germline CDR1 is SNHLY and CDR2 is FYNNEI. The CDR3 runs to 14 residues. The CDR3 DNA reads as TGTGCCAGCAGCGGACTAGCGGTCACAGATACGCAGTATTTT. This codes for CASSGLAVTDTQYF.

In its sample, this clone was seen once. V and J are TRBV4-3 and TRBJ2-1; 7 positions agree with TRBD1. The CDR3 contains 18 residues. Germline V gives CDR1 LGHNA, CDR2 YSLEER. Unmatched junction bases numbered 18, after V lost 1 base and J lost 9 bases. CDR3 residues: CASSQALPGQVVSGEQFF. In DNA, the CDR3 is TGCGCCAGCAGCCAAGCCTTACCCGGACAGGTGGTTTCGGGTGAGCAGTTCTTC.

This rearrangement joins TRBV6-8 to TRBJ2-3; D is uncertain. V was clipped by 2 bases and J by 0 bases, with 12 bases between them. Germline CDR1 is MNHGY and CDR2 is SAAAGT. The CDR3 spans 16 residues. This CDR3 reads CASSYRPRRSTDTQYF. The CDR3 bases are TGTGCCAGCAGTTACCGGCCTAGGCGAAGCACAGATACGCAGTATTTT.

The chain has TRBV4-1 and TRBJ2-5; 7 bases agree with TRBD2. V lost 0 bases and J lost 5; bases outside the gene matches: 9. The CDR3 extends over 16 amino acids. CDR1 and CDR2 (germline): MGHRA, YSYEKL. For the CDR3, the DNA is TGCGCCAGCAGCCAAGAGGGGGGGGGAGGGCAGGAGACCCAGTACTTC. Residues: CASSQEGGGGQETQYF.

The chain couples TRBV5-4 to TRBJ1-4, with a possible D match to TRBD1 (5 bases). The germline V gene has CDR1 SGHNT and CDR2 YYREEE (reference sequence). CDR3 length: 14 residues. Trimming took off 0 bases at V and 4 bases at J, with 7 bases between the two ends. The CDR3 bases are TGTGCCAGCAGCTTGGAGGGGTTTAATGAAAAACTGTTTTTT. Translating it yields CASSLEGFNEKLFF.

The chain recombines TRBV2 with TRBJ2-5, with D uncertain. There are 13 residues in the CDR3. Germline-derived CDR1 and CDR2 are SNHLY and FYNNEI. V gave up 5 bases and J gave up 1 base, with 8 bases separating them. Here the CDR3 reads CASSFRLQETQYF. The CDR3 bases are TGTGCCAGCAGTTTCAGGCTCCAAGAGACCCAGTACTTC. The entire variable domain, with the rest obtained from reference TRBV2 and TRBJ2-5, is as follows: EPEVTQTPSHQVTQMGQEVILRCVPISNHLYFYWYRQILGQKVEFLVSFYNNEISEKSEIFDDQFSVERPDGSNFTLKIRSTKLEDSAMYFCASSFRLQETQYFGPGTRLLVL.

This clone was picked up a small number of times. The gene calls are TRBV5-1 and TRBJ2-7; 10 bases match TRBD1. CDR3 length: 18 residues. Germline loops: CDR1 SGHRS, CDR2 YFSETQ. The J segment lost 8 bases and the V segment lost 3 bases, leaving 20 bases of the junction unmatched. In nucleotides, the CDR3 is TGCGCCAGCAGCTCCGTCCCGGGACAGGGGCCGGGGCTAAATAAGCAGTACTTC. Residues: CASSSVPGQGPGLNKQYF.

This chain joins TRBV6-5 and TRBJ1-2; D ambiguous. CDR1 is MNHEY, CDR2 SVGAGI, per germline. The CDR3 contains 14 residues. Deletions cut 7 bases from V and 1 base from J, with 13 bases between. The CDR3 loop is CASKVGGSNYGYTF. DNA for the CDR3: TGTGCCAGCAAGGTGGGAGGGAGTAACTATGGCTACACCTTC.

This chain links TRBV5-6 with TRBJ2-5; D ambiguous. The better agreement between TRBJ2-7 and the DNA end casts doubt on the J call. This CDR3 has 12 amino acids. The V gene's germline CDR1 is SGHDT and CDR2 YYEEEE. This chain's CDR3 is CASSFGSYEQYF. The CDR3 DNA sequence: TGTGCCAGCAGCTTTGGTTCCTACGAGCAGTACTTC.

This sequence joins TRBV4-1 and TRBJ2-5, with TRBD1 matching over 9 bases. Germline V lookup: CDR1 MGHRA, CDR2 YSYEKL. The CDR3 has 22 amino acids. J lost 7 bases, V lost 3 bases, and 30 bases had no gene match. CDR3 sequence (DNA): TGCGCCAGCAGCCACCGGGTGGACCCGGGACAGGGATTTTACCTGGATAGTGCGACCCAGTACTTC. Translation gives CASSHRVDPGQGFYLDSATQYF.